The source of this TCR beta chain is a study of blood T cell repertoires in COVID-19. Study in general: Acute-phase and convalescent COVID-19 samples originated in the United States, Italy and Spain.

Profiling relied on immunoSEQ multiplex PCR, and the TCRdb table lists in-frame clones only, not all of them. The sample shows more than 300,000 clones, 75% to 90% of them seen only once. The CDR3 covers 16 residues. The V end was cut by 3 bases, the J end by 5 bases, with 17 bases between. Germline CDR1 reads LGHNA; CDR2 reads YNFKEQ. The sample taken for sequencing was peripheral blood. The clonotype was recovered from a woman aged 45-60 years with COVID-19, enrolled during active disease. The genes are TRBV4-2 and TRBJ2-1; tentatively, D is TRBD2 (8 bases). The CDR3 loop reads CASSQDGTRGHNEQFF. The CDR3, as DNA: TGTGCCAGCAGCCAGGACGGGACTAGGGGGCACAATGAGCAGTTCTTC.